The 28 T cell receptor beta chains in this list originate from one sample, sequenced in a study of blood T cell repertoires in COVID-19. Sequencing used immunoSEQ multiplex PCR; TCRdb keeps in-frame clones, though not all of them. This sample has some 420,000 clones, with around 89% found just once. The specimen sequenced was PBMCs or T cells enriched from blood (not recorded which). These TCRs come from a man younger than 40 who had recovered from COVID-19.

CDR3 nucleotides: TGCGCCAGCAGCTTGGCCGGACATAACTCCTACGAGCAGTACTTC. It specifies CASSLAGHNSYEQYF. The J gene is TRBJ2-7, the V gene TRBV5-1; the D gene is possibly TRBD1 (5 bases). The CDR3 runs to 15 residues. V lost 0 bases to trimming and J lost 0 bases, with 10 bases between them. Germline V lookup: CDR1 SGHRS, CDR2 YFSETQ. The full variable domain, in which reference TRBV5-1 and TRBJ2-7 provide the parts outside the CDR3, is KAGVTQTPRYLIKTRGQQVTLSCSPISGHRSVSWYQQTPGQGLQFLFEYFSETQRNKGNFPGRFSGRQFSNSRSEMNVSTLELGDSALYLCASSLAGHNSYEQYFGPGTRLTVT.

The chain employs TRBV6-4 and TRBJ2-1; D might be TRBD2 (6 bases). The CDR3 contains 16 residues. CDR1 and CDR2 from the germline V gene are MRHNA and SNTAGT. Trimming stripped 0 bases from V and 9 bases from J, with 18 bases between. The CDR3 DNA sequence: TGTGCCAGCAGTGACTCGATTTTGCGACTAGTCAGTGAGCAGTTCTTC. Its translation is CASSDSILRLVSEQFF.

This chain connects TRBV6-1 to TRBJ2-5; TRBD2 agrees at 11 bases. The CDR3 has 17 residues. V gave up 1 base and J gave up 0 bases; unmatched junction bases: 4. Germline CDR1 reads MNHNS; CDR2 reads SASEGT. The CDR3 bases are TGTGCCAGCAGTGAAGGGAGGACTAGCGGGCACCAAGAGACCCAGTACTTC. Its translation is CASSEGRTSGHQETQYF.

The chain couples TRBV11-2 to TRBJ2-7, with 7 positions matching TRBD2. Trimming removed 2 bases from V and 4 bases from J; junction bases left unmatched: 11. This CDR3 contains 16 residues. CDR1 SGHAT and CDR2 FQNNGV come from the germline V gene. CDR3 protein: CASSLTQGGRGYEQYF. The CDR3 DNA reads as TGTGCCAGCAGCTTAACCCAGGGAGGGAGAGGGTACGAGCAGTACTTC.

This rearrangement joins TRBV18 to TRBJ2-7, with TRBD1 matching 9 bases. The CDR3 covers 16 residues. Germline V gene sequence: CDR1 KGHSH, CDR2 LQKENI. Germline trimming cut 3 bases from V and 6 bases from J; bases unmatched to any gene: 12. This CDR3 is CASSPQGQGSSGEQYF. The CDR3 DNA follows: TGTGCCAGCTCACCCCAAGGACAGGGGAGTTCGGGCGAGCAGTACTTC.

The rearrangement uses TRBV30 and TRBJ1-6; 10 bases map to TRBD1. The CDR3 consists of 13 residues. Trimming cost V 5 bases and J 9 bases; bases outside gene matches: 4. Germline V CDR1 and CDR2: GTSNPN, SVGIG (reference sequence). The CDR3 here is CAWEGQGTSPLHF. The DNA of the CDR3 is TGTGCCTGGGAGGGACAGGGGACTTCACCCCTCCACTTT.

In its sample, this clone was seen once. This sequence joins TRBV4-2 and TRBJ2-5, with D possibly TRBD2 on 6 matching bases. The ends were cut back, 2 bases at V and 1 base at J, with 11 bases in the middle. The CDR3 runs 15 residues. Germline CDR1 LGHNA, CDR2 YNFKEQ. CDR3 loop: CASSQQGLAQETQYF. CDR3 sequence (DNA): TGTGCCAGCAGCCAACAGGGACTCGCCCAAGAGACCCAGTACTTC.

CDR3 amino acids: CSVLYPGHTYEQYF. CDR3 nucleotide sequence: TGCAGCGTTCTTTACCCGGGACACACCTACGAGCAGTACTTC. The chain combines TRBV29-1 with TRBJ2-7, with a tentative D call TRBD1 (6 bases). This CDR3 spans 14 amino acids. V lost 5 bases and J 2 bases, leaving 16 bases between the germline ends. Per germline, CDR1 SQVTM and CDR2 ANQGSEA.

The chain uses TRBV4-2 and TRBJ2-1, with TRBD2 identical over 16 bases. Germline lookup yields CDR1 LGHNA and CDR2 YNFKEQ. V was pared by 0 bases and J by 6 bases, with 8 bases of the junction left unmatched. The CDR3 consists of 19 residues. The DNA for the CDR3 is TGTGCCAGCAGCCAAGATCGGGGACTAGCGGGAGGGCGTGGCAATGAGCAGTTCTTC. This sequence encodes CASSQDRGLAGGRGNEQFF.

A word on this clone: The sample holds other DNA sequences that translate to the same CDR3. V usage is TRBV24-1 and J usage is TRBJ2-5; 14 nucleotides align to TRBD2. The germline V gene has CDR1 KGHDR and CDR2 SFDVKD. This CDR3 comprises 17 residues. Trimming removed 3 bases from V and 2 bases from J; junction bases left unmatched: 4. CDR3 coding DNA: TGTGCCACCAGTGATCCGGGGACTAGCGGGGGTCAAGAGACCCAGTACTTC. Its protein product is CATSDPGTSGGQETQYF.

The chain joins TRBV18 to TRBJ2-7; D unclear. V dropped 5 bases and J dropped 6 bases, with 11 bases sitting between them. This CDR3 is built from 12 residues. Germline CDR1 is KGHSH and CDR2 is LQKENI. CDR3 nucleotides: TGTGCCAGCTCAGGAGACCGAATCGAGCAGTACTTC. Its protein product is CASSGDRIEQYF.

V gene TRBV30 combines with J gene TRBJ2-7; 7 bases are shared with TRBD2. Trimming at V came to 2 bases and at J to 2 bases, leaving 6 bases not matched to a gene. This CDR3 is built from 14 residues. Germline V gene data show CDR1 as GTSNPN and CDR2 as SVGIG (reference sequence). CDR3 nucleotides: TGTGCCTGGAGTAACCGCGGGGGACCCTACGAGCAGTACTTC. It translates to CAWSNRGGPYEQYF.

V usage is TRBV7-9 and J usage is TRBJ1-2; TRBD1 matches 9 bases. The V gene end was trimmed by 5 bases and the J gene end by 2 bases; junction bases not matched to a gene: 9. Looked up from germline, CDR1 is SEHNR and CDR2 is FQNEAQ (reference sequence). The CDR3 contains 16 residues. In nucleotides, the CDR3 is TGTGCCAGCAGCCGAAATAAACAGGGGGCGAACTATGGCTACACCTTC. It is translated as CASSRNKQGANYGYTF.

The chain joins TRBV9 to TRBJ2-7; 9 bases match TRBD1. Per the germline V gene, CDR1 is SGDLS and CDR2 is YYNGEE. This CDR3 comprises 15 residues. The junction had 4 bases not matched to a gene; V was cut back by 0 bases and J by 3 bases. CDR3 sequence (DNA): TGTGCCAGCAGCGTAGTAGGACAGGGGTGCTACGAGCAGTACTTC. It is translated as CASSVVGQGCYEQYF. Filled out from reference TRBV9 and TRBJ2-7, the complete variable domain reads DSGVTQTPKHLITATGQRVTLRCSPRSGDLSVYWYQQSLDQGLQFLIQYYNGEERAKGNILERFSAQQFPDLHSELNLSSLELGDSALYFCASSVVGQGCYEQYFGPGTRLTVT.

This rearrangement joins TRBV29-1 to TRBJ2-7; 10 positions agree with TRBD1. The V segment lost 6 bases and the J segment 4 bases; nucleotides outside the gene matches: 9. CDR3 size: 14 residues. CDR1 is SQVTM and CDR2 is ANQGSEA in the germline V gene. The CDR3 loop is CSVTGGEISYEQYF. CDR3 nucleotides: TGCAGCGTGACAGGGGGCGAAATTTCGTACGAGCAGTACTTC.

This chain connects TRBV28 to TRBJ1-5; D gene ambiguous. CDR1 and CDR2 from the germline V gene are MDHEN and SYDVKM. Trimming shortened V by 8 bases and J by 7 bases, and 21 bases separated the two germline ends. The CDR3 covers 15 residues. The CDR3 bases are TGTGCCAGCGGACCTGAGGCAGGTCAGCGGCAGCCCCAGCATTTT. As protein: CASGPEAGQRQPQHF.

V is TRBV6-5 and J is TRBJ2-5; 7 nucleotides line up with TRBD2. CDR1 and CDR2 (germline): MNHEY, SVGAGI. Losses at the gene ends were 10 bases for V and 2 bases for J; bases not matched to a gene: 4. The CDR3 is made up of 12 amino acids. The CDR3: CATVGGQETQYF. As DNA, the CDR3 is TGTGCCACGGTCGGGGGGCAAGAGACCCAGTACTTC.

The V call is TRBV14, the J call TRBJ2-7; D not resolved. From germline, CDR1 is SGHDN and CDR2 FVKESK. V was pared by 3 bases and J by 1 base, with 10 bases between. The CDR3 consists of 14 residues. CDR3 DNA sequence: TGTGCCAGCAGCCATATCGGTAGTTCCTACGAGCAGTACTTC. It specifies CASSHIGSSYEQYF.

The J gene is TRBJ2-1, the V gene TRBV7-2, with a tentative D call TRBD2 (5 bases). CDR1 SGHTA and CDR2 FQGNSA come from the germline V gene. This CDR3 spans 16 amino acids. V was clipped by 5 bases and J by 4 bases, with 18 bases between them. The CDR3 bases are TGTGCCAGCAGCGATATACTAGAGCGGAGGTACAATGAGCAGTTCTTC. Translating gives CASSDILERRYNEQFF. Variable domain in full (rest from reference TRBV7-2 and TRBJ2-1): GAGVSQSPSNKVTEKGKDVELRCDPISGHTALYWYRQSLGQGLEFLIYFQGNSAPDKSGLPSDRFSAERTGGSVSTLTIQRTQQEDSAVYLCASSDILERRYNEQFFGPGTRLTVL.

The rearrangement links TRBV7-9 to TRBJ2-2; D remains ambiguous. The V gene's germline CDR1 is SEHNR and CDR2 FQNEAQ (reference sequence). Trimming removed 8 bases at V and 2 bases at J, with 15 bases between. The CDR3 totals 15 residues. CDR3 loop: CASLAATHNTGELFF. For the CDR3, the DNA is TGTGCCAGCCTCGCGGCAACTCATAACACCGGGGAGCTGTTTTTT.

The CDR3, as DNA: TGCGCCAGCATCCAAATTCATTACGAGCAGTACTTC. Protein sequence: CASIQIHYEQYF. V is TRBV5-1 and J is TRBJ2-7; D unresolved. There are 12 residues in the CDR3. V was cut by 6 bases and J by 4 bases, with 11 bases left in between. Per the germline V gene, CDR1 is SGHRS and CDR2 is YFSETQ.

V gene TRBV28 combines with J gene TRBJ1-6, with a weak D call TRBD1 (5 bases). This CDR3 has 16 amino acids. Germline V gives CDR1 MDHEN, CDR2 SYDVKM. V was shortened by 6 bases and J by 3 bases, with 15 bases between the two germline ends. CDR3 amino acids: CASSPTGRNYNSPLHF. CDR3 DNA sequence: TGTGCCAGCAGCCCCACAGGCCGAAACTATAATTCACCCCTCCACTTT.

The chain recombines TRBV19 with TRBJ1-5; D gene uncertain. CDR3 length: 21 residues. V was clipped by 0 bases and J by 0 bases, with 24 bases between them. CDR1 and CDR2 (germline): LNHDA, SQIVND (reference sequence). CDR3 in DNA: TGTGCCAGTAGTATAGATTCTTTTTACCCACCAAGAACAGATAGCAATCAGCCCCAGCATTTT. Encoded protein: CASSIDSFYPPRTDSNQPQHF.

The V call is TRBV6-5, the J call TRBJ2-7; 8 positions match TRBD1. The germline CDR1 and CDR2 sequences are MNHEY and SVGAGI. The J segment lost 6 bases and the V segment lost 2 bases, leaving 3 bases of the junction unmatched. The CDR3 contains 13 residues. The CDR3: CASSYRTGREQYF. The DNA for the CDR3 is TGTGCCAGCAGTTACAGGACAGGGCGCGAGCAGTACTTC.

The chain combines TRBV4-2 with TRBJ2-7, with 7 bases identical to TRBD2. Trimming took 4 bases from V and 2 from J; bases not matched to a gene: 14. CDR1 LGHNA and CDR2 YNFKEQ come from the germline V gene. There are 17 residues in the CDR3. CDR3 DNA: TGTGCCAGCAGCCCCGCGTTTGAGGTGGCGGGAGCCTACGAGCAGTACTTC. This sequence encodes CASSPAFEVAGAYEQYF.

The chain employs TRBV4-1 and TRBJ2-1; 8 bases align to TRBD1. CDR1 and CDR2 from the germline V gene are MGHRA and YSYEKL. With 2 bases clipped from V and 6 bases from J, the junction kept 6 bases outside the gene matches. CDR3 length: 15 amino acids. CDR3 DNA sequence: TGCGCCAGCAGCCAAAGTCAGGGGGCCCTCAATGAGCAGTTCTTC. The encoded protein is CASSQSQGALNEQFF.

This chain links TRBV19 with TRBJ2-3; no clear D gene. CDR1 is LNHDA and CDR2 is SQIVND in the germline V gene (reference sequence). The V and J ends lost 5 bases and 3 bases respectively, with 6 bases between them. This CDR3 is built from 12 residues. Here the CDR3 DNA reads TGTGCCAGTAGTCCGAGGACAGATACGCAGTATTTT. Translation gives CASSPRTDTQYF. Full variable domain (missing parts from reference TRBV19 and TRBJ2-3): DGGITQSPKYLFRKEGQNVTLSCEQNLNHDAMYWYRQDPGQGLRLIYYSQIVNDFQKGDIAEGYSVSREKKESFPLTVTSAQKNPTAFYLCASSPRTDTQYFGPGTRLTVL.

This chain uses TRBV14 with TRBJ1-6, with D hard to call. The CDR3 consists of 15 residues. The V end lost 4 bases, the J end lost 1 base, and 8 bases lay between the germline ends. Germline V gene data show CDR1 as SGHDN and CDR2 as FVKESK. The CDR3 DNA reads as TGTGCCAGCAGCCCCTCGGGATCCTATAATTCACCCCTCCACTTT. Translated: CASSPSGSYNSPLHF.